These T cell receptor beta chains were read from a single sample in a study of T-cell reconstitution after alpha-beta-depleted transplantation in children. MiXCR, run by TCRdb on the PCR reads, gives a single entry per CDR3 protein. The sample lists around 340,000 distinct CDR3 sequences, more than 10% seen once, with around 4.5% in the top ten. The material was PBMCs, obtained from the stem cell graft. The receptors come from a human donor who donated a stem cell graft to a child with Fanconi anemia. CDR3s leave out the opening cysteine and the closing phenylalanine or tryptophan.

V gene	CDR3 length	CDR3 protein
TRBV24-1	14	ATSASRTGTTGELF
TRBV11-2	10	ASSQRWTEAF
TRBV11-2	11	ASSLEIQETQY
TRBV6-2/TRBV6-3	11	ASSYQRGVEQF
TRBV7-6	13	ASSGRTGGVNEQF
TRBV12-3/TRBV12-4	14	ASSFSSGLSGNTIY
TRBV20-1	14	SARPVDGNPGNTIY
TRBV11-2	13	ASSLQTGMAGELF
TRBV7-9	11	ASSGPMNTEAF
TRBV5-1	11	ASSLTLTGELF
TRBV5-1	14	ASSFGTGSMNTEAF
TRBV15	18	ATSRALQGATSSYNSPLH
TRBV5-1	13	ASTLTSGDTGELF
TRBV20-1	12	SARGQASYNEQF
TRBV12-3/TRBV12-4	10	ASRRVTTEAF
TRBV7-8	9	ASSLENRQF
TRBV13	13	ASSKRDGQFEKLF
TRBV2	12	ASSARGSNEKLF
TRBV7-9	11	ASSLSLKDGYT
TRBV7-2	14	ASSQPRAGGYFEQY
TRBV7-8	10	ASSTPPETQY
TRBV13	12	ASSPRTERETQY
TRBV29-1	11	SARQGWAGELF
TRBV20-1	12	SASPAGVGETQY
TRBV5-6	12	ASSFPPVGNEQF
TRBV6-6	11	ASRGLTNEKLF
TRBV6-5	15	ASSYAGGGTGVYGYT
TRBV5-2	12	ARGLGQRPYGYT
TRBV7-8	13	ASSDTGTLTGELF
TRBV20-1	10	SADQRGYEQY
TRBV6-6	10	ASRGRVAEAF
TRBV5-1	12	ASSFQGGDTEAF
TRBV2	12	ASSALQSSYEQY
TRBV13	11	ASKEQHQETQY
TRBV7-9	11	ASSSSGGAEAF
TRBV12-3/TRBV12-4	13	ASSPRQGQNTEAF
TRBV12-3/TRBV12-4	11	ATADTALGEQY
TRBV29-1	12	SVEGQGWRTEAF
TRBV7-2	11	ASSTRRFNEQF
TRBV28	13	ASSLGGQGVQPQH
TRBV10-3	11	AISEALSYEQY
TRBV9	10	ASSSRPYGYT
TRBV6-6	11	ASSERDGYGYT
TRBV7-6	14	ASSLASASGTDTQY
TRBV29-1	13	SVEGARGSYNEQF
TRBV2	11	ASRWRAQETQY
TRBV12-3/TRBV12-4	10	ASSLGSNEQF
TRBV7-2	12	ASSASGAGYGYT
TRBV11-2	13	ASSQSRRANYGYT
TRBV12-3/TRBV12-4	13	ASSAALRNQETQY
TRBV9	13	ASSAEPGQSYGYT
TRBV24-1	14	ATSDDDRGQRGEQF